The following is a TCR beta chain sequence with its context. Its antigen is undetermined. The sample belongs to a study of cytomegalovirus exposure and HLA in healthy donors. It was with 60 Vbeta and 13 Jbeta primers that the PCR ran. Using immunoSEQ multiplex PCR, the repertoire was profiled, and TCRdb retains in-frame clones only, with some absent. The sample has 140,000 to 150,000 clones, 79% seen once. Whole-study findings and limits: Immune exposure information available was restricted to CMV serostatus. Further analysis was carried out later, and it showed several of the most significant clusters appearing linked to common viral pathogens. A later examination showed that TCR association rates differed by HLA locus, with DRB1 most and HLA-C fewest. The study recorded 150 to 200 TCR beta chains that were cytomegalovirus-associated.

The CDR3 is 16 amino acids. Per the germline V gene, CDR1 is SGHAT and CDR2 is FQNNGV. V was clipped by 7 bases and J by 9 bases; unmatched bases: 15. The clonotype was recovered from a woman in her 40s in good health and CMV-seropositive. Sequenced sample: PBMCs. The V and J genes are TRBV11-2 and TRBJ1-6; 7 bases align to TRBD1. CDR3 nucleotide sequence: TGTGCCAGCAAATCGATCAACAGGGGTAAGAGTTCACCCCTCCACTTT. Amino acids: CASKSINRGKSSPLHF.